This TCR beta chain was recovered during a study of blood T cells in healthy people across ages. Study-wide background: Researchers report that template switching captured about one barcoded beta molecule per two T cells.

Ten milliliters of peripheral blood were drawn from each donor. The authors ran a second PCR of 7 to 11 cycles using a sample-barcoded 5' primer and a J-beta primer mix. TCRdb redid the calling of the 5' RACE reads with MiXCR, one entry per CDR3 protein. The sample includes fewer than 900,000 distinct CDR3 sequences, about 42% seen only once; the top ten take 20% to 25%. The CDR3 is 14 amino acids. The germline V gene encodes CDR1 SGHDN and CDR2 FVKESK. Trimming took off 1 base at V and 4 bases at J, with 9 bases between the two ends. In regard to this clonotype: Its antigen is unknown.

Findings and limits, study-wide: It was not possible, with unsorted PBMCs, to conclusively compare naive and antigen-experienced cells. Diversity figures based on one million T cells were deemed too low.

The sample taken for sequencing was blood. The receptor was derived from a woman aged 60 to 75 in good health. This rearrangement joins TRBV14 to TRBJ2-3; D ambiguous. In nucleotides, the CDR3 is TGTGCCAGCAGCCAAGGCCTCCGGGCAGATACGCAGTATTTT. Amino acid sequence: CASSQGLRADTQYF.